These 9 T cell receptor beta chains share one sample of origin, sequenced in a study of blood T cells in healthy people across ages. Primers used in a second PCR of about 6 to 11 cycles were a sample-barcoded 5' primer and a J-beta primer mix. MiXCR, run by TCRdb on the 5' RACE reads, gives a single entry per CDR3 protein. There are under 1,000,000 distinct CDR3 sequences in the sample; 35% to 40% occur only once, and over 10% lies in the top ten. Input material: blood. The receptor set was obtained from a man younger than 35 in good health.

The gene calls are TRBV12-3 or TRBV12-4 and TRBJ1-6; D may be TRBD1 (6 bases). The CDR3 has 14 amino acids. Trimming removed 5 bases from V and 14 bases from J, with 19 bases in between. The CDR3 region has the DNA TGTGCCAGCAGTCCTGTGAACAGGGCGTCCACCCTCCACTTT. Protein: CASSPVNRASTLHF.

The gene calls are TRBV12-3 or TRBV12-4 and TRBJ1-5; the match to TRBD1 covers 10 bases. With 4 bases clipped from V and 4 bases from J, the junction kept 4 bases outside the gene matches. The CDR3 consists of 15 residues. CDR3 in DNA: TGTGCCAGCAGTTCCGACAGGGGGCGGAATCAGCCCCAGCATTTT. It encodes CASSSDRGRNQPQHF.

This rearrangement joins TRBV6-2 or TRBV6-3 to TRBJ1-1; TRBD1 agrees at 7 bases. CDR1 and CDR2 from the germline V gene are MNHEY and SVGEGT. CDR3 length: 13 residues. Trimming took 4 bases from V and 6 from J; bases not matched to a gene: 5. CDR3 amino acids: CASSLQGIPEAFF. DNA for the CDR3: TGTGCCAGCAGTTTACAGGGGATCCCTGAAGCTTTCTTT.

The chain links TRBV7-8 to TRBJ2-5; D perhaps matches TRBD2 (5 bases). There are 13 residues in the CDR3. Per germline, CDR1 SGHVS and CDR2 FQNEAQ. V lost 4 bases, J lost 7 bases, and 13 bases lay in between. This CDR3 reads CASSSRPEGTQYF. CDR3 DNA: TGTGCCAGCAGCTCTCGACCCGAGGGGACCCAGTACTTC.

V usage is TRBV10-3 and J usage is TRBJ2-5; D perhaps matches TRBD1 (5 bases). The CDR3 runs to 14 residues. Germline V gives CDR1 ENHRY, CDR2 SYGVKD. The V end was cut by 4 bases, the J end by 11 bases, with 20 bases between. CDR3: CAISARPVQGEQYF. The CDR3 region has the DNA TGTGCCATCAGTGCCAGACCCGTCCAGGGTGAGCAGTACTTC.

This clonotype has a handful of counts. The chain recombines TRBV20-1 with TRBJ2-1; tentatively, D is TRBD1 (6 bases). The CDR3 runs 14 residues. From germline, CDR1 is DFQATT and CDR2 SNEGSKA (reference sequence). V lost 7 bases and J 0 bases, leaving 13 bases between the germline ends. CDR3 DNA: TGCAGTGGCCAAGGACAGAGCTCCTACAATGAGCAGTTCTTC. Protein product: CSGQGQSSYNEQFF.

Turning to this clonotype: A much larger clone lies a single base off, so this may be a read error. This chain uses TRBV20-1 with TRBJ2-5; weak D call: TRBD2 (5 bases). Per germline, CDR1 DFQATT and CDR2 SNEGSKA (reference sequence). Trimming took off 5 bases at V and 0 bases at J, with 13 bases between the two ends. The CDR3 has 14 amino acids. In DNA form, the CDR3 reads TGCAGTGCTTGTGAGGACTGGAACCAAGAGACCCAGTACTTC. Its protein product is CSACEDWNQETQYF.

The chain uses TRBV7-2 and TRBJ2-1, with a tentative D call TRBD2 (7 bases). Trimming pared 5 bases from V and 7 bases from J, leaving 12 bases between. The CDR3 is 13 amino acids. Looked up from germline, CDR1 is SGHTA and CDR2 is FQGNSA. The CDR3 spells CASSRGGVNEQFF. CDR3 coding DNA: TGTGCCAGCAGCAGAGGGGGGGTTAATGAGCAGTTCTTC. Using reference TRBV7-2 and TRBJ2-1 for the parts outside the CDR3, the full variable domain is GAGVSQSPSNKVTEKGKDVELRCDPISGHTALYWYRQSLGQGLEFLIYFQGNSAPDKSGLPSDRFSAERTGGSVSTLTIQRTQQEDSAVYLCASSRGGVNEQFFGPGTRLTVL.

The sample holds many counts of this clonotype. The chain carries TRBV28 and TRBJ2-4; TRBD2 matches at 9 bases. Germline CDR1 is MDHEN and CDR2 is SYDVKM. V shed 4 bases and J 2 bases; nucleotides not matched to a gene: 3. The CDR3 is made up of 15 amino acids. CDR3 loop: CASSSSGAPKNIQYF. The CDR3 DNA follows: TGTGCCAGCAGTTCTAGCGGGGCCCCCAAAAACATTCAGTACTTC.